This T cell receptor beta chain was found in a study of beta chain features in type 1 diabetes. Study observations and caveats: Insertions at VDJ junctions were less frequent in type 1 diabetes patients. These patients also deleted more nucleotides at the same junctions. The study found that naive, central memory and Treg TCRB repertoires appeared more similar in patients than in healthy donors.

The study reverse transcribed the entire isolated RNA, so it sequenced expressed TCRB transcripts. The table came from immunoSEQ multiplex PCR; TCRdb's copy has only in-frame clones and leaves some out. The sample shows around 340,000 clones, less than 20% of them seen only once. This clone was counted a few times. The antigen remains undetermined. Germline CDR1 is GTSNPN and CDR2 is SVGIG (reference sequence). V lost 3 bases and J lost 0, with 16 bases in between. The CDR3 consists of 16 residues. The TCR comes from a woman under 30 in good health. The chain joins TRBV30 to TRBJ2-3; possibly TRBD1 for D (5 bases). Sequenced input: naive CD4+ T cells from blood. CDR3 nucleotide sequence: TGTGCCTGGAGAAAGTGGGGCCGCTGGAGCACAGATACGCAGTATTTT. Translated: CAWRKWGRWSTDTQYF.